This T cell receptor (beta chain) was documented in a study of control samples from healthy donors and cancer patients. Libraries were prepared by immunoSEQ multiplex PCR; TCRdb keeps only in-frame clonotypes and omits some of them. The sample lists around 140,000 clones; 80% to 95% were seen once. A few counts support this clone. Germline V gene lookup returns CDR1 SGHRS and CDR2 YFSETQ. V was pared by 0 bases and J by 2 bases, with 9 bases between. The CDR3 is 16 residues long. The TCR comes from a woman aged 45-59 years in good health. The genes are TRBV5-1 and TRBJ1-6; tentative D call: TRBD1 (6 bases). Sequences were obtained from blood. The CDR3 reads CASSLAGAAYNSPLHF. The CDR3 DNA follows: TGCGCCAGCAGCTTGGCAGGGGCTGCCTATAATTCACCCCTCCACTTT.